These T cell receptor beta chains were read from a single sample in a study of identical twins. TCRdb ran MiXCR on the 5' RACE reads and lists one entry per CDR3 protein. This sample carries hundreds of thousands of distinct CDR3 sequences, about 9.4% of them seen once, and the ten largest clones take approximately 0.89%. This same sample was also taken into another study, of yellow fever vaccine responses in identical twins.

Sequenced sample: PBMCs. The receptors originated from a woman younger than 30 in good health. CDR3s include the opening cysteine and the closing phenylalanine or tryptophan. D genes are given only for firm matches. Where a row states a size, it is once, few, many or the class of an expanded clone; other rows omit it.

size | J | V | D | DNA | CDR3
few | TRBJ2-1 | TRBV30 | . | TGTGCCTGGAGTGCCCTTGAAGCGGGGACAAACAATGAGCAGTTCTTC | CAWSALEAGTNNEQFF
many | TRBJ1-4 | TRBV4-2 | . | TGTGCCAGCAGCCCCGGGACTGCAACTAATGAAAAACTGTTTTTT | CASSPGTATNEKLFF
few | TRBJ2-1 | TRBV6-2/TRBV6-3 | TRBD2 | TGTGCCAGCAGTCCAATCTTAAAACTAGCGGGAGAAAACAATGAGCAGTTCTTC | CASSPILKLAGENNEQFF
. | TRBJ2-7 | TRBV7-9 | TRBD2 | TGTGCCAGCAGCGGAACGGGACTATCTAACTACGAGCAGTACTTC | CASSGTGLSNYEQYF
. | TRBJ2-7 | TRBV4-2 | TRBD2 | TGTGCCAGCAGCCAAGATGGAGGGACTAGGCTATCCTACGAGCAGTACTTC | CASSQDGGTRLSYEQYF
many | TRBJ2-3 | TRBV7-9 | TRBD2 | TGTGCCAGCAGCTTAGGAGCGGGAGCAATAGATACGCAGTATTTT | CASSLGAGAIDTQYF
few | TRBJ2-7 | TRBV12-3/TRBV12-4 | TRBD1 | TGTGCCAGCAGTTTCGGGACAGTCTCTTTCTACGAGCAGTACTTC | CASSFGTVSFYEQYF
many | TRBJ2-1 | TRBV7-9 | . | TGTGCCAGCAGCCCGAGGGGGTGGGGGGGCTACAATGAGCAGTTCTTC | CASSPRGWGGYNEQFF
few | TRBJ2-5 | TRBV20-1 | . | TGCAGTGCTAGAGGGCTAAGCGCCGAGACCCAGTACTTC | CSARGLSAETQYF
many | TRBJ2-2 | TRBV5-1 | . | TGCGCCAGCAGCTTGGAGAGGATCCCCGGGGAGCTGTTTTTT | CASSLERIPGELFF
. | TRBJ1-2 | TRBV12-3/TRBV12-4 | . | TGTGCCAGCAGTTTACAGGAGTCCTATGGCTACACCTTC | CASSLQESYGYTF
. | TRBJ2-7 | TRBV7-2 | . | TGTGCCAGCAGCTTCGCCCTCTCCTACGAGCAGTACTTC | CASSFALSYEQYF
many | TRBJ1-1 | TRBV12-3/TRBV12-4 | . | TGTGCCAGCAGTTTATATGCAGACCCTGAAGCTTTCTTT | CASSLYADPEAFF
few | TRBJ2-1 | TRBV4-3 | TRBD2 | TGCGCCAGCAGCCAAGATTGGGGGGGAGCTCCCTACAATGAGCAGTTCTTC | CASSQDWGGAPYNEQFF
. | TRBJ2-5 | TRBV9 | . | TGTGCCAGCAGCGTAGCAGGGGCGGAGACCCAGTACTTC | CASSVAGAETQYF
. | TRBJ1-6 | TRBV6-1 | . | TGTGCCAGCAGTGACAGGTTGAATTCACCCCTCCACTTT | CASSDRLNSPLHF
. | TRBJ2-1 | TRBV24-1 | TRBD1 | TGTGCCACCAGTGACCCAGGGCAGGGGGCCTACAATGAGCAGTTCTTC | CATSDPGQGAYNEQFF
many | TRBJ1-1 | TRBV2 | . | TGTGCCAGCAGAAGCGGGAGGGGTAACACTGAAGCTTTCTTT | CASRSGRGNTEAFF
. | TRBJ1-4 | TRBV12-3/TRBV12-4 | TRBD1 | TGTGCCAGCAGTCACCACAGGGGGGGAGATGAAAAACTGTTTTTT | CASSHHRGGDEKLFF
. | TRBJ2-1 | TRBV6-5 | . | TGTGCCAGCAGTTACTCCGACCGCGGGAATGAGCAGTTCTTC | CASSYSDRGNEQFF
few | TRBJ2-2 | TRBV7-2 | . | TGTGCCAGCAGCCTGGGGGGACTGGGGAACACCGGGGAGCTGTTTTTT | CASSLGGLGNTGELFF
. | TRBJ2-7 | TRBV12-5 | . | TGTGCTAGTGGTTTGATAAGGCTACAAGCTTCCTACGAGCAGTACTTC | CASGLIRLQASYEQYF
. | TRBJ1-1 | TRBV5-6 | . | TGTGCCAGCAGCCTCAATGTGAACACTGAAGCTTTCTTT | CASSLNVNTEAFF
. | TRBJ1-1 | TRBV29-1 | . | TGCAGCGTTGAAGATCGCGGGGCTGAAGCTTTCTTT | CSVEDRGAEAFF
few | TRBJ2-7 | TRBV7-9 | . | TGTGCCAGCAGCTTAGCGTCGGTAAGGGAGGTCCACGAGCAGTACTTC | CASSLASVREVHEQYF
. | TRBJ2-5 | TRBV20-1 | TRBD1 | TGCAGTGCTCCCCGACAGGGTGGGCAAGAGACCCAGTACTTC | CSAPRQGGQETQYF
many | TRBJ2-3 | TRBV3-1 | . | TGTGCCAGCAGCCAAGATCTGGGTACGCAGTATTTT | CASSQDLGTQYF
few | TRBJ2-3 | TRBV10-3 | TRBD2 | TGTGCCATCAGTGCGCTTGGCGGGGGGGCAGGGGATACGCAGTATTTT | CAISALGGGAGDTQYF
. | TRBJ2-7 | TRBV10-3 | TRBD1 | TGTGCCATCAGTGGTCTCGGGACAGGGGCCCTCAACTCCTACGAGCAGTACTTC | CAISGLGTGALNSYEQYF
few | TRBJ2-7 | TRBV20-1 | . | TGCAGTGCTAGAGAAGGGGGAGCCCTCTACGAGCAGTACTTC | CSAREGGALYEQYF
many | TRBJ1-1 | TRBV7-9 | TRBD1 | TGCGCCAGCAGCTCCAGGGGGAGTACTGAAGCTTTCTTT | CASSSRGSTEAFF
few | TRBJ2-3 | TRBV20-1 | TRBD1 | TGCAGTGCTAGTTACGGGACAGTCACAGATACGCAGTATTTT | CSASYGTVTDTQYF
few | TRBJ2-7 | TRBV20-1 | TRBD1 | TGCAGTTTGTACTCCGGGACAGGGACCTACGAGCAGTACTTC | CSLYSGTGTYEQYF
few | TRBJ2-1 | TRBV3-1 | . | TGTGCCAGCAGCCAAAGCCCAGGTGGACACTCCTACAATGAGCAGTTCTTC | CASSQSPGGHSYNEQFF
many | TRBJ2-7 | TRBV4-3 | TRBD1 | TGCGCCAGCAGCCAAGATGGACAGGGGGCCTACGAGCAGTACTTC | CASSQDGQGAYEQYF
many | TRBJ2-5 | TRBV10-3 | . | TGTGCCATCAGAGCGGGACAAGCGCAAGAGACCCAGTACTTC | CAIRAGQAQETQYF
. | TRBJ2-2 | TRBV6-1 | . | TGTGCCAGCAGTGAGACCCCCACCACCGGGGAGCTGTTTTTT | CASSETPTTGELFF
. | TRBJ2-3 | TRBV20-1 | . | TGCAGTGCTAGCCACAGCACAAATACGCAGTATTTT | CSASHSTNTQYF
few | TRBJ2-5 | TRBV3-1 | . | TGTGCCAGCAGCCAAGATTTGGTAGCTGAGACCCAGTACTTC | CASSQDLVAETQYF
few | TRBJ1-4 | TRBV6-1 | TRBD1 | TGTGCCAGCAGAAGACGGACAGGGAGACCGACAACTAATGAAAAACTGTTTTTT | CASRRRTGRPTTNEKLFF
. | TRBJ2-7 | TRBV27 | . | TGTGCCAGCAGTTTTAGCGGGACAGGTAACGAGCAGTACTTC | CASSFSGTGNEQYF
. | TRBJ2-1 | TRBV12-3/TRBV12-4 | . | TGTGCCAGCAGATCTAGCGCTAGCTCCTACAATGAGCAGTTCTTC | CASRSSASSYNEQFF
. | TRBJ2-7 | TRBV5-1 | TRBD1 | TGCGCCAGCAGCCGAATCCCCCCGGGACAGGGTGTTTGGGAGCAGTACTTC | CASSRIPPGQGVWEQYF